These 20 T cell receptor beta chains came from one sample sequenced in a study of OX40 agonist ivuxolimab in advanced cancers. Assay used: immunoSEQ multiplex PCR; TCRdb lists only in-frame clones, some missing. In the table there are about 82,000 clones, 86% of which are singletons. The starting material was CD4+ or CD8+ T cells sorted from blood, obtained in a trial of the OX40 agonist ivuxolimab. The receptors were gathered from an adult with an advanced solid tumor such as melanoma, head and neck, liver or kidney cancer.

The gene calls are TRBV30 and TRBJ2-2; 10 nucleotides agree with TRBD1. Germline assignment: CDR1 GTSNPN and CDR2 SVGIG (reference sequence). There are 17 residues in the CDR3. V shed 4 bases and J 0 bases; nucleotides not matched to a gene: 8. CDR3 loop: CAWMRDRGGTNTGELFF. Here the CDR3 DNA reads TGTGCCTGGATGAGGGACAGGGGCGGGACGAACACCGGGGAGCTGTTTTTT.

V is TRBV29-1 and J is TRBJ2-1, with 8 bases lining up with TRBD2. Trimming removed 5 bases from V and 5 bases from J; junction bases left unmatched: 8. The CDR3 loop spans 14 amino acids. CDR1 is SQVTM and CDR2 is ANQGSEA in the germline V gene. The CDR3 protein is CSVLAGGSNNEQFF. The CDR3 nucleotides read TGCAGCGTTTTGGCGGGGGGCAGCAACAATGAGCAGTTCTTC.

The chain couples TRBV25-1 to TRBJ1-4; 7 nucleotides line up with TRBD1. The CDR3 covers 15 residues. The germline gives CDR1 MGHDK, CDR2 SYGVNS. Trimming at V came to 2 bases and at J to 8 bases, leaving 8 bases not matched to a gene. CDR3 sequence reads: CASSERGRQGEKLFF. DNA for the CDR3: TGTGCCAGCAGTGAACGCGGCAGACAGGGAGAAAAACTGTTTTTT.

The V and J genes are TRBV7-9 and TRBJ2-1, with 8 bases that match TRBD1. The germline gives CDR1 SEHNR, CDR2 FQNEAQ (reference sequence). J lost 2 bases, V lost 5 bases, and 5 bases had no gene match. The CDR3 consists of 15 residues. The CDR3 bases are TGTGCCAGCAGCCGGACAGGGAGCCCCTACAATGAGCAGTTCTTC. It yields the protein CASSRTGSPYNEQFF.

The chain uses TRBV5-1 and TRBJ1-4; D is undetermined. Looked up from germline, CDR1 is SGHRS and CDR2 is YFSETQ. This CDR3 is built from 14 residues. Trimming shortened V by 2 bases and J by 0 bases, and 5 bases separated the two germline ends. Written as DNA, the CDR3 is TGCGCCAGCAGCTTCTCCGCAACTAATGAAAAACTGTTTTTT. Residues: CASSFSATNEKLFF. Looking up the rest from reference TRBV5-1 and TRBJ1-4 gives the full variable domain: KAGVTQTPRYLIKTRGQQVTLSCSPISGHRSVSWYQQTPGQGLQFLFEYFSETQRNKGNFPGRFSGRQFSNSRSEMNVSTLELGDSALYLCASSFSATNEKLFFGSGTQLSVL.

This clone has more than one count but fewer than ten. In DNA, the CDR3 is TGTGCCAGCTCACCACGGAGACAGGGGGCAGGCTCTGGGGCCAACGTCCTGACTTTC. Translated, it gives CASSPRRQGAGSGANVLTF. V gene TRBV18 combines with J gene TRBJ2-6; 10 positions agree with TRBD1. Germline CDR1 reads KGHSH; CDR2 reads LQKENI. V trimming: 1 base; J trimming: 0 bases; junction bases outside the gene matches: 6. This CDR3 contains 19 residues.

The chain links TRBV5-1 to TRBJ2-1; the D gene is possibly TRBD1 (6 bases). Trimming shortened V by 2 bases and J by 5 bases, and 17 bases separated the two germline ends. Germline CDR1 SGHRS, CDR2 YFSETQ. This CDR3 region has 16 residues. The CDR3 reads CASSFQGQGPNNEQFF. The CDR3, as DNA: TGCGCCAGCAGCTTCCAGGGGCAGGGCCCTAACAATGAGCAGTTCTTC.

This CDR3 reads CASSERQGKLGNEKLFF. DNA of the CDR3: TGTGCCAGCAGTGAGAGGCAGGGGAAATTGGGTAATGAAAAACTGTTTTTT. The chain has TRBV2 and TRBJ1-4; weak D call: TRBD1 (6 bases). Germline V lookup: CDR1 SNHLY, CDR2 FYNNEI. This CDR3 is built from 17 residues. V lost 3 bases to trimming and J lost 4 bases, with 18 bases between them.

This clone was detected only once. The CDR3 loop is CASSPYSGGGGYTF. The CDR3, as DNA: TGTGCCAGCAGCCCCTATTCGGGGGGGGGAGGCTACACCTTC. The J gene is TRBJ1-2, the V gene TRBV11-3; D is possibly TRBD1 (5 bases). The ends were cut back, 5 bases at V and 8 bases at J, with 18 bases in the middle. Germline lookup yields CDR1 SGHNT and CDR2 YENEEA. The CDR3 sequence is 14 residues long.

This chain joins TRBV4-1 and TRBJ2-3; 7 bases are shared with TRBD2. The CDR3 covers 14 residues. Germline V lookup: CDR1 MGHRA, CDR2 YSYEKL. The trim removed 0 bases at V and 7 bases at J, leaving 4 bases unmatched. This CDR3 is CASSQDHGGNTQYF. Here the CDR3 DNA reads TGCGCCAGCAGCCAAGATCACGGGGGGAATACGCAGTATTTT.

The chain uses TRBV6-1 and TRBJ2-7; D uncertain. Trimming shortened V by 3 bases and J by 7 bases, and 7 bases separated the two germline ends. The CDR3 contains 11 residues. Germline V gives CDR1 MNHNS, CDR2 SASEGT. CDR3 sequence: CASSDLLEQYF. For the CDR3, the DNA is TGTGCCAGCAGTGACCTCTTAGAGCAGTACTTC.

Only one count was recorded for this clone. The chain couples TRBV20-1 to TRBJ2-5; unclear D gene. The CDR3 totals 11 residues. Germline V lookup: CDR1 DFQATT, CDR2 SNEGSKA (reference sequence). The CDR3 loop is CSPGYQETQYF. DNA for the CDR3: TGCAGCCCGGGTTACCAAGAGACCCAGTACTTC.

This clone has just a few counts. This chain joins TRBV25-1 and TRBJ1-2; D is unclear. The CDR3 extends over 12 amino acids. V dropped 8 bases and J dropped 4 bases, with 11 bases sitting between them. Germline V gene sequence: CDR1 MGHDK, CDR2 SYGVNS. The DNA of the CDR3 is TGTGCCAGCTCACTGGGAGGCTATGGCTACACCTTC. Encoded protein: CASSLGGYGYTF.

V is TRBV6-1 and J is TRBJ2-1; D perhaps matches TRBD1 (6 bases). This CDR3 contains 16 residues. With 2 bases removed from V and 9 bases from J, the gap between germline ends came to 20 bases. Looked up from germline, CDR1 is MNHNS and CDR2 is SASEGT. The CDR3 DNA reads TGTGCCAGCAGTGAAATTTGGCACAGGGTCGTATCTGAGCAGTTCTTC. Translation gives CASSEIWHRVVSEQFF.

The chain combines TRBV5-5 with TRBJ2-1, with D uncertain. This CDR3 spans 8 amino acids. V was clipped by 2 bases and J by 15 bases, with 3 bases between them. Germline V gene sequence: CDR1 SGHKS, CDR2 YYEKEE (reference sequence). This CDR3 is CASSLRFF. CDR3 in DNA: TGTGCCAGCAGCTTACGGTTCTTC.

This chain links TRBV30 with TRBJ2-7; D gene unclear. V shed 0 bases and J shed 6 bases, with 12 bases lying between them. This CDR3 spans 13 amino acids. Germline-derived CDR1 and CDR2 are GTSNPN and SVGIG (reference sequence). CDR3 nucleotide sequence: TGTGCCTGGAGTGTAGATTCGCGGTTCGAGCAGTACTTC. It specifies CAWSVDSRFEQYF.

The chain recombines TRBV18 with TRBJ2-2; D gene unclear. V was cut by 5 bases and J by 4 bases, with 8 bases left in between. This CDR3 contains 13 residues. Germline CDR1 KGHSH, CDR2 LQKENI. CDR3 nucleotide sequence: TGTGCCAGCTCAGCGGCCTTCACCGGGGAGCTGTTTTTT. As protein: CASSAAFTGELFF.

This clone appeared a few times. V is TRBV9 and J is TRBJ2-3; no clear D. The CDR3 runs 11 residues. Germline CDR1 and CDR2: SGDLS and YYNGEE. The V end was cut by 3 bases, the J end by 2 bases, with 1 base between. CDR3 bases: TGTGCCAGCAGCGCCACAGATACGCAGTATTTT. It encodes CASSATDTQYF.

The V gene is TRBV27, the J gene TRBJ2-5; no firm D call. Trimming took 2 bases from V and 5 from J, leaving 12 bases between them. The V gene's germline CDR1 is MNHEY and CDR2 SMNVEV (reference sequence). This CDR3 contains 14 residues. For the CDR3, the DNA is TGTGCCAGCAGTTTAGTGTGGAAATCGGAGACCCAGTACTTC. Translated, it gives CASSLVWKSETQYF.

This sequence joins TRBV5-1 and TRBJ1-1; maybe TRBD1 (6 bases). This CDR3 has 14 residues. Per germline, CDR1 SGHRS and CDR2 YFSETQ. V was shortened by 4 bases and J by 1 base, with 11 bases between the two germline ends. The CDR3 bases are TGCGCCAGCAGCCCGGGGGGGGCGAACACTGAAGCTTTCTTT. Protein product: CASSPGGANTEAFF.